The 20 T cell receptor beta chains in this list originate from one sample, sequenced in a study of blood T cells in healthy people across ages. A J-beta primer mix and a sample-barcoded 5' primer were used in a second PCR of about 6 to 12 cycles. TCRdb independently ran MiXCR on the 5' RACE reads; one entry per CDR3 protein. Among 650,000 to 700,000 distinct CDR3 sequences listed, 32% were seen once. The material sequenced was blood. All receptors derive from an elderly woman in good health.

About this clonotype: A read error may be the cause here, since a much bigger clone is one base away. Here the CDR3 reads CASSQEGVNSLLHF. CDR3 DNA: TGCGCCAGCAGCCAAGAGGGGGTAAATTCACTCCTCCACTTT. The chain has TRBV4-3 and TRBJ1-6; possible D gene TRBD1, 5 bases. The CDR3 spans 14 residues. The V gene's germline CDR1 is LGHNA and CDR2 YSLEER.

This clonotype was found many times. This chain uses TRBV30 with TRBJ2-7; unclear D gene. This CDR3 region has 12 residues. The V gene's germline CDR1 is GTSNPN and CDR2 SVGIG (reference sequence). V was trimmed by 1 base and J by 3 bases, leaving 7 bases between them. CDR3 protein: CAWSGEFYEQYF. CDR3 bases: TGTGCCTGGAGTGGAGAGTTCTACGAGCAGTACTTC.

The chain joins TRBV9 to TRBJ2-1; D is uncertain. The CDR3 spans 15 residues. Germline V CDR1 and CDR2: SGDLS, YYNGEE. V lost 2 bases to trimming and J lost 0 bases, with 9 bases between them. The CDR3: CASSVSVSSYNEQFF. The CDR3 bases are TGTGCCAGCAGCGTGTCGGTGAGCTCCTACAATGAGCAGTTCTTC.

This clonotype was recorded once. A much larger clonotype is one base distant, so this may be a read error. This chain connects TRBV20-1 to TRBJ2-6; D tentatively reads TRBD1 or TRBD2 (5 bases each). The CDR3 runs to 15 residues. CDR1 is DFQATT and CDR2 is SNEGSKA in the germline V gene (reference sequence). The CDR3 nucleotides are TGCAGTGCTAGAGCGGACGCCGGGACGGGAAGCGTCCCGACTTTC. Translation: CSARADAGTGSVPTF.

A word on this clonotype: One junction end does not reproduce the germline sequence, and a read error may be involved. This chain joins TRBV6-4 and TRBJ2-1, with 9 bases matching TRBD2. The CDR3 is 16 residues long. Germline V lookup: CDR1 MRHNA, CDR2 SNTAGT. This CDR3 reads CAGSEGGGASYNEQFF. The CDR3 bases are TGTGCCGGCAGTGAAGGCGGGGGGGCCAGCTACAATGAGCAGTTCTTC.

The J gene is TRBJ2-5, the V gene TRBV2; unclear D gene. This CDR3 has 15 residues. Trimming left V 1 base short and J 2 bases short, with 11 bases between. Germline assignment: CDR1 SNHLY and CDR2 FYNNEI. CDR3 loop: CASSEEQTSQETQYF. For the CDR3, the DNA is TGTGCCAGCAGTGAAGAGCAGACCTCTCAAGAGACCCAGTACTTC.

Of note for this clonotype: A much larger clone differs from this one at a single base, so this may be a read error. CDR3 coding DNA: TGTGCCAGTACCCTTGTGGACAGGGGGCACAATGGGCAGTTCTTC. Its translation: CASTLVDRGHNGQFF. The gene calls are TRBV19 and TRBJ2-1, with 11 bases fitting TRBD1. The germline gives CDR1 LNHDA, CDR2 SQIVND (reference sequence). This CDR3 spans 15 amino acids.

This clonotype has only a few counts. The genes are TRBV5-1 and TRBJ1-1; D might be TRBD1 (6 bases). The length of the CDR3 is 15 residues. Germline assignment: CDR1 SGHRS and CDR2 YFSETQ. V lost 2 bases and J 6 bases, leaving 17 bases between the germline ends. The CDR3 DNA reads as TGCGCCAGCAGCTTTACAGGGCCGGGCACCGCTGAAGCTTTCTTT. Protein: CASSFTGPGTAEAFF.

The rearrangement joins TRBV6-2 or TRBV6-3 to TRBJ1-5; D is unclear. Deletions cut 2 bases from V and 0 bases from J, with 5 bases between. This CDR3 is built from 14 residues. In germline, CDR1 is MNHEY, CDR2 SVGEGT. CDR3 loop: CASSYLYSNQPQHF. CDR3 in DNA: TGTGCCAGCAGTTACCTTTATAGCAATCAGCCCCAGCATTTT.

Comment on this clonotype: One junction end does not reproduce the germline sequence, and a read error may be involved. The chain joins TRBV12-3 or TRBV12-4 to TRBJ2-3; TRBD1 agrees at 8 bases. The CDR3 is 16 amino acids. The CDR3 sequence is CASSLGTGMSTDTEYF. As DNA, the CDR3 is TGTGCCAGCAGTTTAGGGACAGGGATGAGCACAGATACGGAGTATTTT.

The genes are TRBV5-1 and TRBJ1-1; D ambiguous. Between the trimmed V and J ends, which lost 0 bases and 8 bases, there was a span of 11 bases. Germline-derived CDR1 and CDR2 are SGHRS and YFSETQ. The CDR3 is made up of 13 amino acids. The CDR3 here is CASSLEQMGEAFF. CDR3 DNA sequence: TGCGCCAGCAGCTTGGAACAGATGGGGGAAGCTTTCTTT.

V usage is TRBV12-3 or TRBV12-4 and J usage is TRBJ2-1; possibly TRBD1 or TRBD2 for D (5 bases each). The CDR3 totals 16 residues. V lost 7 bases and J 0 bases, leaving 16 bases between the germline ends. The CDR3 loop reads CASTGVGASSYNEQFF. The DNA for the CDR3 is TGTGCCAGCACCGGAGTCGGGGCTAGCTCCTACAATGAGCAGTTCTTC.

Note on this clonotype: The junction departs from germline at one end; a sequencing error may be responsible. The chain couples TRBV12-3 or TRBV12-4 to TRBJ1-1; unclear D gene. The CDR3 spans 15 residues. The CDR3, as DNA: TGTGCCAGCAGTCCAGAGGGTGGCCTGCTCACTGTAGCTTTCTTT. Its translation is CASSPEGGLLTVAFF.

This clonotype was observed at least ten times. The chain is built from TRBV5-1 and TRBJ2-7; D is possibly TRBD2 (5 bases). V was shortened by 4 bases and J by 2 bases, with 10 bases between the two germline ends. Germline CDR1 SGHRS, CDR2 YFSETQ. The CDR3 runs 13 residues. Written as DNA, the CDR3 is TGCGCCAGCAGCCTATCCGGGACCTACGAGCAGTACTTC. It encodes CASSLSGTYEQYF.

This clonotype was picked up a small number of times. A clone one base away is much larger, so this may be a read error. As DNA, the CDR3 is TGCGCCAGCGGTTCCGACGGGGGAAGCTCCTACAATGAGCAGTACTTC. This encodes CASGSDGGSSYNEQYF. The V and J genes are TRBV4-3 and TRBJ2-1, with D maybe TRBD2 (6 bases). Judging by the DNA end, TRBJ2-7 fits better; the J call may be wrong. This CDR3 has 16 amino acids. Germline CDR1 is LGHNA and CDR2 is YSLEER.

This clonotype was counted a few times. This may be a read error: a much more frequent sequence differs by one nucleotide. The gene calls are TRBV5-1 and TRBJ2-5; D might be TRBD2 (5 bases). Germline V gene lookup returns CDR1 SGHRS and CDR2 YFSETQ. This CDR3 is built from 14 residues. The germline V and J ends were trimmed by 4 bases and 5 bases, with 15 bases remaining between them. The chain's CDR3 is CASSPLPSHETQYF. CDR3 in DNA: TGCGCCAGCAGCCCCCTTCCTAGCCACGAGACCCAGTACTTC.

With respect to this clonotype: It may be a read error: a sequence one base away is much more abundant. The chain has TRBV28 and TRBJ1-5; unclear D gene. The CDR3 contains 14 residues. Germline CDR1 MDHEN, CDR2 SYDVKM. Trimming took 3 bases from V and 6 from J, leaving 12 bases between them. CDR3 coding DNA: TGTGCCAGCAGTTTGGCAGGAGTGCTTCAGCCCCAGCATTTT. Translation gives CASSLAGVLQPQHF. The full variable domain, with the rest looked up from reference TRBV28 and TRBJ1-5, is DVKVTQSSRYLVKRTGEKVFLECVQDMDHENMFWYRQDPGLGLRLIYFSYDVKMKEKGDIPEGYSVSREKKERFSLILESASTNQTSMYLCASSLAGVLQPQHFGDGTRLSIL.

This clonotype showed up just a few times. This may be a read error, as it is one base from a much larger clone. The rearrangement links TRBV28 to TRBJ2-7; D gene ambiguous. Between the trimmed V and J ends, which lost 5 bases and 5 bases, there was a span of 4 bases. Germline values: CDR1 MDHEN, CDR2 SYDVKM. The CDR3 spans 10 residues. CDR3 residues: CASSEDEQYF. The CDR3 bases are TGTGCCAGCAGTGAGGACGAGCAGTACTTC.

This rearrangement joins TRBV30 to TRBJ2-7; possibly TRBD1 or TRBD2 for D (5 bases each). Germline V gene data show CDR1 as GTSNPN and CDR2 as SVGIG (reference sequence). V was cut by 1 base and J by 6 bases, with 13 bases left in between. CDR3 size: 13 residues. The DNA of the CDR3 is TGTGCCTGGAGTGGCCGGGGCCGGAGCGAGCAGTACTTC. This encodes CAWSGRGRSEQYF. Full variable domain (rest looked up from reference TRBV30 and TRBJ2-7): SQTIHQWPATLVQPVGSPLSLECTVEGTSNPNLYWYRQAAGRGLQLLFYSVGIGQISSEVPQNLSASRPQDRQFILSSKKLLLSDSGFYLCAWSGRGRSEQYFGPGTRLTVT.

The chain recombines TRBV5-1 with TRBJ1-4, with a weak D call TRBD1 (6 bases). The germline gives CDR1 SGHRS, CDR2 YFSETQ. The CDR3 is 16 amino acids. V gave up 0 bases and J gave up 0 bases, with 9 bases separating them. The CDR3 nucleotides read TGCGCCAGCAGCTTGGGGACAGTTTCAACTAATGAAAAACTGTTTTTT. It yields the protein CASSLGTVSTNEKLFF.